The 30 T cell receptor beta chains below were found in one sample sequenced in a study of beta chain features in type 1 diabetes. General study points: When Type 1 diabetes patients were examined, their TCRB CDR3s proved moderately but significantly shorter in all four CD4+ subsets.

No antigen has been assigned to these receptors. The study reverse transcribed the entire isolated RNA, so it sequenced expressed TCRB transcripts. Profiled with immunoSEQ multiplex PCR; TCRdb holds only in-frame clones, not every one. The data hold 200,000 to 300,000 clones, with about a tenth observed a single time. Sample: naive CD4+ T cells from blood. Receptors originate from a man younger than 40 with type 1 diabetes.

In its sample, this clone was seen a few times. This rearrangement joins TRBV5-1 to TRBJ1-1; TRBD1 is a possible D gene (5 bases). Germline values: CDR1 SGHRS, CDR2 YFSETQ. V lost 2 bases and J lost 5, with 16 bases in between. The CDR3 sequence is 15 residues long. In DNA, the CDR3 is TGCGCCAGCAGCTTCGCCGGGACTGGTGGGACTGAAGCTTTCTTT. Protein: CASSFAGTGGTEAFF.

The chain combines TRBV30 with TRBJ1-2; D may be TRBD1 (5 bases). The germline CDR1 and CDR2 sequences are GTSNPN and SVGIG (reference sequence). V lost 3 bases and J lost 4, with 15 bases in between. The CDR3 runs to 14 residues. The CDR3 loop reads CAWSPGPGVYGYTF. The CDR3 DNA follows: TGTGCCTGGAGCCCGGGACCGGGAGTCTATGGCTACACCTTC.

This chain links TRBV18 with TRBJ2-2; 10 nucleotides agree with TRBD2. Germline values: CDR1 KGHSH, CDR2 LQKENI. The CDR3 spans 17 residues. V lost 0 bases, J lost 6 bases, and 7 bases stayed unmatched. The CDR3: CASSPPNLGLAAGELFF. In DNA form, the CDR3 reads TGTGCCAGCTCACCACCGAATCTCGGACTAGCGGCCGGGGAGCTGTTTTTT.

Only a few counts were recorded for this clone. The chain recombines TRBV4-2 with TRBJ2-1; 8 bases line up with TRBD2. Germline lookup yields CDR1 LGHNA and CDR2 YNFKEQ. The CDR3 length is 17 residues. The J segment lost 2 bases and the V segment lost 2 bases, leaving 8 bases of the junction unmatched. The CDR3 loop is CASSQSYAGGTYNEQFF. Written as DNA, the CDR3 is TGTGCCAGCAGCCAATCGTACGCGGGGGGAACCTACAATGAGCAGTTCTTC.

The chain has TRBV9 and TRBJ2-2; 9 positions match TRBD1. J lost 4 bases, V lost 3 bases, and 7 bases had no gene match. The CDR3 runs 16 residues. Looked up from germline, CDR1 is SGDLS and CDR2 is YYNGEE. Written as DNA, the CDR3 is TGTGCCAGCAGCGCAAGGGGGGACAGGGCCACCGGGGAGCTGTTTTTT. Amino acid sequence: CASSARGDRATGELFF.

The rearrangement links TRBV10-3 to TRBJ2-5; the D gene is possibly TRBD1 (6 bases). From germline, CDR1 is ENHRY and CDR2 SYGVKD. CDR3 length equals 16 residues. Trimming took off 0 bases at V and 3 bases at J, with 14 bases between the two ends. The CDR3 DNA follows: TGTGCCATCAGTGAGTCCCTCGACAGGAGAGAAGAGACCCAGTACTTC. The encoded protein is CAISESLDRREETQYF.

This clone was seen more than once but under ten times. The rearrangement uses TRBV4-1 and TRBJ2-5, with 9 nucleotides matching TRBD2. This CDR3 region has 15 residues. CDR1 is MGHRA, CDR2 YSYEKL, per germline. Trimming at V came to 0 bases and at J to 3 bases, leaving 2 bases not matched to a gene. This chain's CDR3 is CASSQEQRGEETQYF. For the CDR3, the DNA is TGCGCCAGCAGCCAAGAACAGCGGGGGGAAGAGACCCAGTACTTC.

This chain connects TRBV27 to TRBJ1-1; the match to TRBD1 covers 8 bases. This CDR3 has 13 residues. The trim removed 4 bases at V and 6 bases at J, leaving 4 bases unmatched. Germline loops: CDR1 MNHEY, CDR2 SMNVEV (reference sequence). In DNA, the CDR3 is TGTGCCAGCAGTTACACAGGGGGATCTGAAGCTTTCTTT. It is translated as CASSYTGGSEAFF.

This clone occurred a few times. The chain combines TRBV7-2 with TRBJ2-1; D unresolved. The CDR3 is 15 residues long. Germline CDR1 SGHTA, CDR2 FQGNSA. Trimming pared 3 bases from V and 0 bases from J, leaving 9 bases between. The CDR3 DNA sequence: TGTGCCAGCAGCTTGGGCCCGAGCTCCTACAATGAGCAGTTCTTC. It is translated as CASSLGPSSYNEQFF. Filled out from reference TRBV7-2 and TRBJ2-1, the complete variable domain reads GAGVSQSPSNKVTEKGKDVELRCDPISGHTALYWYRQSLGQGLEFLIYFQGNSAPDKSGLPSDRFSAERTGGSVSTLTIQRTQQEDSAVYLCASSLGPSSYNEQFFGPGTRLTVL.

Points on this clone: This same CDR3 is encoded by further DNA sequences in the sample. V and J are TRBV9 and TRBJ2-5; weak D call: TRBD2 (6 bases). V was shortened by 0 bases and J by 4 bases, with 10 bases between the two germline ends. The CDR3 sequence is 14 residues long. Germline V gives CDR1 SGDLS, CDR2 YYNGEE. In nucleotides, the CDR3 is TGTGCCAGCAGCGTAGGGGGCGGGGTAGAGACCCAGTACTTC. This translates into CASSVGGGVETQYF.

This chain connects TRBV5-4 to TRBJ1-5; tentative D call: TRBD1 (5 bases). V was pared by 1 base and J by 0 bases, with 8 bases between. Germline values: CDR1 SGHNT, CDR2 YYREEE (reference sequence). CDR3 length equals 15 residues. CDR3 sequence: CASSLSGDSNQPQHF. Here the CDR3 DNA reads TGTGCCAGCAGCTTGTCGGGGGATAGCAATCAGCCCCAGCATTTT.

The chain combines TRBV4-2 with TRBJ1-4, with 7 bases identical to TRBD1. The CDR3 extends over 14 amino acids. Looked up from germline, CDR1 is LGHNA and CDR2 is YNFKEQ. Trimming cost V 4 bases and J 6 bases; bases outside gene matches: 5. DNA for the CDR3: TGTGCCAGCAGCCGGGAAACAGGGGATGAAAAACTGTTTTTT. It codes for CASSRETGDEKLFF.

This clone was counted between two and nine times. CDR3 loop: CASSPRNSGSYEQYF. The CDR3 nucleotides read TGCGCCAGCAGCCCGCGGAATTCCGGGTCCTACGAGCAGTACTTC. The chain uses TRBV4-1 and TRBJ2-7; D unclear. The ends were cut back, 4 bases at V and 1 base at J, with 14 bases in the middle. Per the germline V gene, CDR1 is MGHRA and CDR2 is YSYEKL. CDR3 length equals 15 residues.

The genes are TRBV4-1 and TRBJ2-5; D is possibly TRBD2 (5 bases). CDR1 and CDR2 (germline): MGHRA, YSYEKL. CDR3 length equals 15 residues. The germline V and J ends were trimmed by 3 bases and 3 bases, with 14 bases remaining between them. The CDR3 loop reads CASSHALGRKETQYF. Written as DNA, the CDR3 is TGCGCCAGCAGCCATGCCTTGGGGAGAAAAGAGACCCAGTACTTC.

This clone was recorded a few times. The genes are TRBV11-1 and TRBJ2-1, with D perhaps matching TRBD2 (6 bases). CDR3 length equals 16 residues. Germline CDR1 is SGHAT and CDR2 is FQDESV (reference sequence). The V and J ends lost 0 bases and 9 bases respectively, with 18 bases between them. The CDR3 is CASSLALWGEKGEQFF. CDR3 nucleotides: TGTGCCAGCAGCTTAGCGCTGTGGGGGGAGAAAGGTGAGCAGTTCTTC.

This chain links TRBV5-4 with TRBJ2-7; 11 nucleotides line up with TRBD2. The CDR3 sequence is 14 residues long. The germline V gene has CDR1 SGHNT and CDR2 YYREEE (reference sequence). The junction had 3 bases not matched to a gene; V was cut back by 4 bases and J by 3 bases. CDR3 bases: TGTGCCAGCAGCGGGGGACTAGCGGACTACGAGCAGTACTTC. Translated: CASSGGLADYEQYF.

The chain joins TRBV19 to TRBJ1-6, with 7 bases that match TRBD1. Germline CDR1 is LNHDA and CDR2 is SQIVND (reference sequence). With 4 bases clipped from V and 8 bases from J, the junction kept 5 bases outside the gene matches. The CDR3 contains 14 residues. The CDR3 reads CASSTGTDYSPLHF. The CDR3 DNA sequence: TGTGCCAGTAGTACCGGGACAGACTATTCACCCCTCCACTTT. Looking up the rest from reference TRBV19 and TRBJ1-6 gives the full variable domain: DGGITQSPKYLFRKEGQNVTLSCEQNLNHDAMYWYRQDPGQGLRLIYYSQIVNDFQKGDIAEGYSVSREKKESFPLTVTSAQKNPTAFYLCASSTGTDYSPLHFGNGTRLTVT.

This chain joins TRBV7-9 and TRBJ2-7; 10 nucleotides align to TRBD1. The trim removed 4 bases at V and 3 bases at J, leaving 6 bases unmatched. Germline V gene lookup returns CDR1 SEHNR and CDR2 FQNEAQ (reference sequence). This CDR3 contains 15 residues. As DNA, the CDR3 is TGTGCCAGCAGCTCCCGGGACAGGGGCTTCTACGAGCAGTACTTC. Translation gives CASSSRDRGFYEQYF.

V and J are TRBV30 and TRBJ2-5, with 9 positions matching TRBD2. CDR1 and CDR2 from the germline V gene are GTSNPN and SVGIG (reference sequence). V was pared by 0 bases and J by 2 bases, with 10 bases of the junction left unmatched. The CDR3 spans 17 residues. The CDR3 loop is CAWSVFDASGGQETQYF. Here the CDR3 DNA reads TGTGCCTGGAGTGTATTCGATGCCAGCGGGGGGCAAGAGACCCAGTACTTC. The full variable domain, in which reference TRBV30 and TRBJ2-5 provide the parts outside the CDR3, is SQTIHQWPATLVQPVGSPLSLECTVEGTSNPNLYWYRQAAGRGLQLLFYSVGIGQISSEVPQNLSASRPQDRQFILSSKKLLLSDSGFYLCAWSVFDASGGQETQYFGPGTRLLVL.

The V gene is TRBV4-1, the J gene TRBJ1-5, with D possibly matching TRBD1 (5 bases). Germline-derived CDR1 and CDR2 are MGHRA and YSYEKL. The CDR3 runs to 18 residues. Deletions cut 1 base from V and 2 bases from J, with 18 bases between. The CDR3 sequence is CASSQVVDRLTGNQPQHF. The CDR3, as DNA: TGCGCCAGCAGCCAAGTTGTTGACAGATTAACGGGCAATCAGCCCCAGCATTTT.

This clone was seen only a few times. V and J are TRBV11-2 and TRBJ2-4; 9 positions match TRBD1. After removal of 5 bases from V and 14 bases from J, the junction contained 7 bases not matched to a gene. This CDR3 is built from 12 residues. Germline CDR1 reads SGHAT; CDR2 reads FQNNGV. DNA of the CDR3: TGTGCCAGCAGCCTAAACCGGGACAGGGAGTACTTC. This sequence encodes CASSLNRDREYF.

The chain carries TRBV5-1 and TRBJ2-7; 7 positions agree with TRBD2. V trimming: 3 bases; J trimming: 0 bases; junction bases outside the gene matches: 6. Per germline, CDR1 SGHRS and CDR2 YFSETQ. The CDR3 covers 15 residues. DNA for the CDR3: TGCGCCAGCAGCTGGGACTGGGGGGGCTCCTACGAGCAGTACTTC. Amino acids: CASSWDWGGSYEQYF. The complete variable domain, with remaining parts taken from reference TRBV5-1 and TRBJ2-7, reads KAGVTQTPRYLIKTRGQQVTLSCSPISGHRSVSWYQQTPGQGLQFLFEYFSETQRNKGNFPGRFSGRQFSNSRSEMNVSTLELGDSALYLCASSWDWGGSYEQYFGPGTRLTVT.

This clone was seen only a few times. The chain couples TRBV30 to TRBJ2-7; 11 bases match TRBD1. Germline trimming cut 1 base from V and 12 bases from J; bases unmatched to any gene: 11. From germline, CDR1 is GTSNPN and CDR2 SVGIG (reference sequence). The CDR3 consists of 14 residues. The CDR3 sequence is CAWSAGQGARGSYF. The CDR3, as DNA: TGTGCCTGGAGTGCAGGACAGGGGGCAAGGGGGTCGTACTTC.

The rearrangement joins TRBV7-3 to TRBJ2-5, with TRBD1 as a possible D gene (6 bases). The CDR3 extends over 13 amino acids. The V gene lost 2 bases and the J gene lost 4 bases, with 8 bases spanning the gap. CDR1 is SGHTA, CDR2 FQGTGA, per germline. The CDR3 here is CASSLSGAETQYF. CDR3 DNA: TGTGCCAGCAGCTTATCAGGGGCAGAGACCCAGTACTTC.

V usage is TRBV18 and J usage is TRBJ2-2; unclear D gene. Germline values: CDR1 KGHSH, CDR2 LQKENI. V was cut by 4 bases and J by 3 bases, with 9 bases left in between. The length of the CDR3 is 14 residues. The CDR3 region has the DNA TGTGCCAGCTCACAGCCAGCGTACACCGGGGAGCTGTTTTTT. Its translation: CASSQPAYTGELFF.

This clone was counted between two and nine times. The rearrangement links TRBV27 to TRBJ1-5; no clear D gene. Germline-derived CDR1 and CDR2 are MNHEY and SMNVEV (reference sequence). CDR3 length equals 14 residues. Trimming cost V 6 bases and J 0 bases, with 9 bases left between them. DNA for the CDR3: TGTGCCAGCAGGACAAGTTATAGCAATCAGCCCCAGCATTTT. Its protein is CASRTSYSNQPQHF.

In its sample, this clone was seen a few times. The V call is TRBV4-2, the J call TRBJ2-3; D is possibly TRBD1 (7 bases). Trimming pared 4 bases from V and 1 base from J, leaving 12 bases between. From germline, CDR1 is LGHNA and CDR2 YNFKEQ. The length of the CDR3 is 15 residues. As DNA, the CDR3 is TGTGCCAGCAGCCCCAGGGGGGATCGCACAGATACGCAGTATTTT. It encodes CASSPRGDRTDTQYF.

The chain combines TRBV5-4 with TRBJ2-3, with 7 bases that match TRBD1. The CDR3 is 15 residues long. Germline V CDR1 and CDR2: SGHNT, YYREEE (reference sequence). The J segment lost 4 bases and the V segment lost 4 bases, leaving 9 bases of the junction unmatched. The CDR3 region is CASSGYRGGADTQYF. CDR3 nucleotides: TGTGCCAGCAGCGGTTACAGGGGTGGCGCAGATACGCAGTATTTT.

This chain joins TRBV5-1 and TRBJ2-5; 7 positions match TRBD2. CDR3 length equals 16 residues. V shed 3 bases and J 2 bases; nucleotides not matched to a gene: 10. CDR1 and CDR2 (germline): SGHRS, YFSETQ. The CDR3 DNA follows: TGCGCCAGCAGCTCCGAGTTGCGGGGGAGACAAGAGACCCAGTACTTC. It codes for CASSSELRGRQETQYF. The full variable domain, rest sourced from reference TRBV5-1 and TRBJ2-5, is KAGVTQTPRYLIKTRGQQVTLSCSPISGHRSVSWYQQTPGQGLQFLFEYFSETQRNKGNFPGRFSGRQFSNSRSEMNVSTLELGDSALYLCASSSELRGRQETQYFGPGTRLLVL.

The CDR3 DNA reads as TGTGCCAGCAGCCGCGGGGCTCACTTAGATACGCAGTATTTT. Amino acid sequence: CASSRGAHLDTQYF. V and J are TRBV7-2 and TRBJ2-3; D is possibly TRBD2 (6 bases). The V end was cut by 5 bases, the J end by 5 bases, with 14 bases between. CDR1 and CDR2 (germline): SGHTA, FQGNSA. The CDR3 loop spans 14 amino acids.